Following are 30 T cell receptor beta chains from one sample sequenced in a study of T cells in Graves' hyperthyroidism and ophthalmopathy. Amplification targeted TCR beta CDR3 regions from RNA transcripts. The HTBI set primed first-round TCR CDR3 RT-PCR. TCRdb independently ran MiXCR on the multiplex PCR reads; one entry per CDR3 protein. The sample lists hundreds of thousands of distinct CDR3 sequences; about 20% were seen once. Sequenced: blood. Receptor source: a man in his thirties or forties with Graves' ophthalmopathy.

This clonotype was counted between two and nine times. The chain couples TRBV15 to TRBJ1-6; TRBD1 agrees at 8 bases. J lost 13 bases, V lost 0 bases, and 14 bases had no gene match. The CDR3 sequence is 17 residues long. Germline lookup yields CDR1 LNHNV and CDR2 YYDKDF (reference sequence). In DNA, the CDR3 is TGTGCCACCAGCAGAGATCCCCCCACAGGGGGTGGGGCGCCCCTCCACTTT. Residues: CATSRDPPTGGGAPLHF.

This clonotype was counted a few times. The V gene is TRBV28, the J gene TRBJ2-3; D might be TRBD2 (6 bases). Germline CDR1 is MDHEN and CDR2 is SYDVKM. V gave up 4 bases and J gave up 2 bases, with 16 bases separating them. This CDR3 contains 16 residues. The CDR3, as DNA: TGTGCCAGCAGTTCCCCCGGGACTCCCTTCACAGATACGCAGTATTTT. Translating it yields CASSSPGTPFTDTQYF.

The chain is built from TRBV6-4 and TRBJ2-2; 7 bases are shared with TRBD2. The V segment lost 5 bases and the J segment 7 bases; nucleotides outside the gene matches: 7. This CDR3 is 14 amino acids long. The germline gives CDR1 MRHNA, CDR2 SNTAGT. The chain's CDR3 is CASSRDYSGGELFF. The CDR3 DNA is TGTGCCAGCAGTCGGGACTACTCTGGCGGGGAGCTGTTTTTT.

The genes are TRBV2 and TRBJ2-2; TRBD2 matches at 13 bases. V trimming: 6 bases; J trimming: 8 bases; junction bases outside the gene matches: 6. This CDR3 is 15 amino acids long. Germline CDR1 is SNHLY and CDR2 is FYNNEI. The CDR3 protein is CASRWTSGSPGELFF. The CDR3 DNA reads TGTGCCAGCAGATGGACTAGCGGGAGTCCGGGGGAGCTGTTTTTT.

This chain links TRBV2 with TRBJ2-2; tentatively, D is TRBD1 (6 bases). CDR1 and CDR2 from the germline V gene are SNHLY and FYNNEI. This CDR3 comprises 14 residues. V shed 6 bases and J shed 6 bases, with 14 bases lying between them. The CDR3 DNA reads as TGTGCCAGCAGAGTTATAGGGGGTGCCGGGGAGCTGTTTTTT. It codes for CASRVIGGAGELFF.

This clonotype was seen ten or more times. V gene TRBV10-1 combines with J gene TRBJ1-5; 9 bases map to TRBD1. Looked up from germline, CDR1 is WNHNN and CDR2 is SYGVQD (reference sequence). The CDR3 covers 15 residues. With 10 bases clipped from V and 4 bases from J, the junction kept 11 bases outside the gene matches. The CDR3 is CANQTSGQGNQPQHF. For the CDR3, the DNA is TGCGCCAATCAGACAAGCGGACAGGGGAATCAGCCCCAGCATTTT.

V gene TRBV4-2 combines with J gene TRBJ2-1; no reliable D call. The CDR3 has 14 amino acids. The germline gives CDR1 LGHNA, CDR2 YNFKEQ. Trimming removed 0 bases at V and 6 bases at J, with 9 bases between. The CDR3 DNA reads as TGTGCCAGCAGCCAAGAGGGTGCCCTCAATGAGCAGTTCTTC. It codes for CASSQEGALNEQFF.

This sequence joins TRBV30 and TRBJ2-2; D could derive from TRBD1 or TRBD2 (5 bases each). The CDR3 is 16 amino acids. Germline V gene lookup returns CDR1 GTSNPN and CDR2 SVGIG (reference sequence). The V and J ends lost 2 bases and 0 bases respectively, with 13 bases between them. CDR3 sequence (DNA): TGTGCCTGGAGTCCGGGGCCGGCAACGAACACCGGGGAGCTGTTTTTT. This gives the protein CAWSPGPATNTGELFF.

This chain links TRBV12-3 or TRBV12-4 with TRBJ1-1; 11 bases are shared with TRBD1. The CDR3 has 16 residues. V was clipped by 8 bases and J by 0 bases; unmatched bases: 8. The CDR3: CASQDRGRGVNTEAFF. The CDR3 nucleotides read TGTGCCAGCCAGGACAGGGGGCGCGGTGTGAACACTGAAGCTTTCTTT.

In regard to this clonotype: A much larger clone is a single base away; this may be a read error. The gene calls are TRBV2 and TRBJ1-1, with a tentative D call TRBD1 (6 bases). Germline lookup yields CDR1 SNHLY and CDR2 FYNNEI. The CDR3 loop spans 14 amino acids. V dropped 9 bases and J dropped 2 bases, with 16 bases sitting between them. The chain's CDR3 is CARSISRGNTEAFF. The CDR3 region has the DNA TGTGCCAGATCCATTAGCAGGGGAAACACTGAAGCTTTCTTT.

The rearrangement links TRBV27 to TRBJ2-1; TRBD2 matches at 7 bases. Germline-derived CDR1 and CDR2 are MNHEY and SMNVEV (reference sequence). CDR3 length: 15 amino acids. The junction had 11 bases not matched to a gene; V was cut back by 5 bases and J by 7 bases. The CDR3 protein is CASSLHPSGGNEQFF. DNA for the CDR3: TGTGCCAGCAGTCTCCACCCTAGCGGAGGTAATGAGCAGTTCTTC.

The J gene is TRBJ2-1, the V gene TRBV20-1; 11 bases match TRBD2. CDR1 and CDR2 (germline): DFQATT, SNEGSKA (reference sequence). Losses at the gene ends were 5 bases for V and 7 bases for J; bases not matched to a gene: 4. This CDR3 contains 13 residues. For the CDR3, the DNA is TGCAGTGCTTCCCGGACTAGCGGGAATGAGCAGTTCTTC. The encoded protein is CSASRTSGNEQFF.

This rearrangement joins TRBV5-5 to TRBJ2-2; TRBD2 matches 14 bases. The germline V gene has CDR1 SGHKS and CDR2 YYEKEE (reference sequence). This CDR3 has 16 amino acids. The trim removed 4 bases at V and 6 bases at J, leaving 5 bases unmatched. The CDR3 is CASSPGLAGGPGELFF. CDR3 DNA sequence: TGTGCCAGCAGCCCTGGACTAGCGGGAGGACCCGGGGAGCTGTTTTTT. Looking up the rest from reference TRBV5-5 and TRBJ2-2 gives the full variable domain: DAGVTQSPTHLIKTRGQQVTLRCSPISGHKSVSWYQQVLGQGPQFIFQYYEKEERGRGNFPDRFSARQFPNYSSELNVNALLLGDSALYLCASSPGLAGGPGELFFGEGSRLTVL.

The rearrangement uses TRBV6-2 or TRBV6-3 and TRBJ1-5; D may be TRBD1 (5 bases). The CDR3 extends over 15 amino acids. The V and J ends lost 6 bases and 1 base respectively, with 13 bases between them. Germline-derived CDR1 and CDR2 are MNHEY and SVGEGT. CDR3 sequence reads: CASRHDSTSNQPQHF. The DNA for the CDR3 is TGTGCCAGCAGGCACGACAGTACGAGCAATCAGCCCCAGCATTTT.

V gene TRBV20-1 combines with J gene TRBJ2-1; D could derive from TRBD1 or TRBD2 (5 bases each). Germline CDR1 and CDR2: DFQATT and SNEGSKA (reference sequence). This CDR3 comprises 14 residues. Trimming took off 6 bases at V and 5 bases at J, with 17 bases between the two ends. The chain's CDR3 is CSAPGLQGHNEQFF. The DNA for the CDR3 is TGCAGTGCCCCGGGGCTCCAAGGCCACAATGAGCAGTTCTTC.

This clonotype was recorded many times. J is TRBJ1-1 and V is TRBV6-1; 8 bases are a match to TRBD1. The CDR3 sequence is 14 residues long. Trimming cost V 7 bases and J 5 bases; bases outside gene matches: 9. The germline gives CDR1 MNHNS, CDR2 SASEGT. The CDR3 protein is CASIDRQGKTEAFF. The CDR3 nucleotides are TGTGCCAGCATTGACAGACAGGGGAAGACTGAAGCTTTCTTT.

This clonotype was found many times. V gene TRBV30 combines with J gene TRBJ1-1, with a weak D call TRBD1 (6 bases). The CDR3 runs 15 residues. V was clipped by 3 bases and J by 2 bases, with 16 bases between them. Germline assignment: CDR1 GTSNPN and CDR2 SVGIG (reference sequence). The CDR3 loop is CAWRRQGLGNTEAFF. CDR3 nucleotide sequence: TGTGCCTGGAGGCGTCAGGGGTTAGGTAACACTGAAGCTTTCTTT.

The chain has TRBV11-3 and TRBJ2-7, with D perhaps assigned TRBD1 or TRBD2 (5 bases each). Germline assignment: CDR1 SGHNT and CDR2 YENEEA. The CDR3 covers 13 residues. The ends were cut back, 4 bases at V and 7 bases at J, with 14 bases in the middle. The CDR3 is CASSSGAGLEQYF. The CDR3 DNA sequence: TGTGCCAGCAGCTCCGGGGCCGGGTTGGAGCAGTACTTC.

The chain recombines TRBV20-1 with TRBJ2-2; no clear D. This CDR3 has 13 residues. Per germline, CDR1 DFQATT and CDR2 SNEGSKA (reference sequence). Trimming removed 6 bases at V and 3 bases at J, with 11 bases between. The DNA of the CDR3 is TGCAGTGCCCGATACTTGTACACCGGGGAGCTGTTTTTT. Amino acid sequence: CSARYLYTGELFF.

This clonotype has more than one count but fewer than ten. This chain connects TRBV7-3 to TRBJ2-2; the D is unclear. The CDR3 totals 14 residues. V lost 7 bases to trimming and J lost 2 bases, with 11 bases between them. The germline gives CDR1 SGHTA, CDR2 FQGTGA. CDR3 in amino acids: CASTMGRNTGELFF. CDR3 coding DNA: TGTGCCAGCACTATGGGCCGTAACACCGGGGAGCTGTTTTTT.

This clonotype was seen repeatedly, ten times or more. This chain joins TRBV18 and TRBJ2-5, with 11 bases identical to TRBD1. Germline CDR1 is KGHSH and CDR2 is LQKENI. The trim removed 5 bases at V and 0 bases at J, leaving 2 bases unmatched. The CDR3 loop spans 15 amino acids. The CDR3 coding sequence is TGTGCCAGCTCAATGGGACAGGGGGACCAAGAGACCCAGTACTTC. Translated: CASSMGQGDQETQYF.

The table lists this clonotype with a few counts. The chain uses TRBV18 and TRBJ2-1, with a weak D call TRBD1 (8 bases). Looked up from germline, CDR1 is KGHSH and CDR2 is LQKENI. This CDR3 contains 15 residues. V lost 3 bases to trimming and J lost 7 bases, with 16 bases between them. The DNA of the CDR3 is TGTGCCAGCTCACCGAGCGGGACAGGCATGAATGAGCAGTTCTTC. Translation: CASSPSGTGMNEQFF.

This clonotype was recorded at least ten times. The CDR3 protein is CASSLQGLTEAFF. For the CDR3, the DNA is TGTGCCAGCAGTTTACAGGGTTTGACTGAAGCTTTCTTT. V is TRBV6-2 or TRBV6-3 and J is TRBJ1-1; tentative D call: TRBD1 (6 bases). This CDR3 is built from 13 residues. Germline CDR1 and CDR2: MNHEY and SVGEGT. V shed 4 bases and J shed 5 bases, with 11 bases lying between them.

This clonotype was picked up a small number of times. The chain employs TRBV9 and TRBJ2-7; 7 bases line up with TRBD1. Germline CDR1 reads SGDLS; CDR2 reads YYNGEE. V shed 3 bases, J shed 2 bases, and the junction held 5 bases outside the gene matches. This CDR3 contains 14 residues. CDR3 residues: CASSGPGTAYEQYF. DNA for the CDR3: TGTGCCAGCAGCGGTCCCGGGACAGCCTACGAGCAGTACTTC.

This clonotype has a handful of counts. The chain is built from TRBV20-1 and TRBJ1-5; TRBD1 might be the D (6 bases). This CDR3 contains 17 residues. The germline V gene encodes CDR1 DFQATT and CDR2 SNEGSKA (reference sequence). With 3 bases removed from V and 0 bases from J, the gap between germline ends came to 18 bases. CDR3 coding DNA: TGCAGTGCTAGCCTAACGAACAGGGACTATAGCAATCAGCCCCAGCATTTT. As protein: CSASLTNRDYSNQPQHF.

This clonotype has only a few counts. V and J are TRBV18 and TRBJ2-7, with 12 bases that match TRBD1. Germline-derived CDR1 and CDR2 are KGHSH and LQKENI. This CDR3 comprises 15 residues. The V and J ends lost 5 bases and 5 bases, in that order; junction bases with no gene match: 7. The CDR3 protein is CASSSPRDRGHEQYF. As DNA, the CDR3 is TGTGCCAGCTCATCCCCCCGGGACAGGGGGCACGAGCAGTACTTC. The whole variable domain, remainder taken from reference TRBV18 and TRBJ2-7, is NAGVMQNPRHLVRRRGQEARLRCSPMKGHSHVYWYRQLPEEGLKFMVYLQKENIIDESGMPKERFSAEFPKEGPSILRIQQVVRGDSAAYFCASSSPRDRGHEQYFGPGTRLTVT.

In regard to this clonotype: Just one base apart from a much larger clone, this may be a read error. V and J are TRBV10-2 and TRBJ2-7; 8 positions match TRBD1. The V and J ends lost 4 bases and 7 bases, in that order; junction bases with no gene match: 6. The germline gives CDR1 WSHSY, CDR2 SAAADI. CDR3 length equals 13 residues. The CDR3 is CASSGWTGREQYF. CDR3 nucleotides: TGCGCCAGCAGTGGGTGGACAGGGCGAGAGCAGTACTTC.

This clonotype appeared many times. The chain has TRBV5-1 and TRBJ2-7; D unclear. V lost 0 bases and J 4 bases, leaving 14 bases between the germline ends. CDR3 size: 15 residues. Germline V gene sequence: CDR1 SGHRS, CDR2 YFSETQ. The CDR3 DNA sequence: TGCGCCAGCAGCTTGGTCACAGACCTAGGATACGAGCAGTACTTC. Protein product: CASSLVTDLGYEQYF.

This clonotype was seen more than once but under ten times. The rearrangement uses TRBV7-8 and TRBJ1-4; unclear D gene. The germline CDR1 and CDR2 sequences are SGHVS and FQNEAQ. V lost 5 bases and J lost 6, with 7 bases in between. The CDR3 loop spans 12 amino acids. The CDR3 DNA is TGTGCCAGCAGCCCGCATGATGAAAAACTGTTTTTT. Translation: CASSPHDEKLFF.

This rearrangement joins TRBV27 to TRBJ2-7; the D is unclear. In germline, CDR1 is MNHEY, CDR2 SMNVEV (reference sequence). V was cut by 3 bases and J by 3 bases, with 12 bases left in between. The CDR3 has 14 residues. The CDR3: CASSFSGQVYEQYF. The CDR3 region has the DNA TGTGCCAGCAGTTTCAGTGGGCAAGTCTACGAGCAGTACTTC.